Reported below is one TCR beta chain. These data belong to a study of blood T cell repertoires in COVID-19. Across the whole study: COVID-19 samples collected from the United States, Italy and Spain covered acute and convalescent phases. From T cells, B-cell-depleted T cells, or PBMCs came the material, which was cDNA or gDNA.

Germline trimming cut 6 bases from V and 0 bases from J; bases unmatched to any gene: 2. The germline gives CDR1 MNHEY, CDR2 SVGAGI. The CDR3 covers 14 residues. How the authors handled the data: Estimated nucleated cell counts came from reference gene primer amplification. The protocol was immunoSEQ multiplex PCR, while the TCRdb copy is restricted to in-frame clones and leaves out a portion. V, J and clone size reflect that table, while D and trimming were determined from the DNA. The sample includes 9,000 to 9,500 clones, 70% to 90% of them seen just once. The sequence came from a human donor in a cohort sampled during active COVID-19. The rearrangement joins TRBV6-5 to TRBJ2-7; 10 bases map to TRBD1. Sequencing was performed on peripheral blood. Here the CDR3 reads CASRRTGGSYEQYF. CDR3 nucleotides: TGTGCCAGCAGAAGGACAGGGGGCTCCTACGAGCAGTACTTC.